What follows are 11 T cell receptor beta chains derived from one specimen sequenced in a study of T-cell reconstitution after alpha-beta-depleted transplantation in children. The library targeted TCRbeta and was prepared with unique molecular identifiers. MiXCR, applied by TCRdb to the PCR reads, yields one record per CDR3 protein. The sample has 250,000 to 300,000 distinct CDR3 sequences, around 10% seen once. The starting material was peripheral blood, obtained 180 days after TCRalphabeta/CD19-depleted stem cell transplant. The receptors were sampled from a male patient aged 2 to 9 who had a stem cell transplant for chronic granulomatous disease, so the T cells may come from the graft donor.

This clonotype was found many times. The CDR3 region has the DNA TGTGCCAGCAGCCCCGGGGACAGGATGGACACCATATATTTT. Amino acid sequence: CASSPGDRMDTIYF. This chain joins TRBV9 and TRBJ1-3; 8 positions match TRBD1. CDR1 is SGDLS, CDR2 YYNGEE, per germline. V shed 4 bases, J shed 8 bases, and the junction held 8 bases outside the gene matches. This CDR3 is built from 14 residues.

This clonotype was detected many times. The V gene is TRBV10-3, the J gene TRBJ2-3, with 11 bases fitting TRBD2. After removal of 4 bases from V and 4 bases from J, the junction contained 7 bases not matched to a gene. CDR3 length equals 16 residues. Germline V gene lookup returns CDR1 ENHRY and CDR2 SYGVKD. The CDR3 region is CAISASLAGEADTQYF. DNA for the CDR3: TGTGCCATCAGTGCTTCACTAGCGGGAGAGGCAGATACGCAGTATTTT.

The table lists this clonotype with many counts. The chain links TRBV12-3 or TRBV12-4 to TRBJ2-1; a weak D match, TRBD1 (5 bases). Trimming took 2 bases from V and 0 from J, leaving 14 bases between them. The CDR3 has 17 residues. The DNA for the CDR3 is TGTGCCAGCAGTTTATCCCTGACAGACATCTCCTACAATGAGCAGTTCTTC. Its translation: CASSLSLTDISYNEQFF.

This clonotype has a count of ten or more. The J gene is TRBJ2-5, the V gene TRBV12-3 or TRBV12-4; D unresolved. This CDR3 has 12 amino acids. V was pared by 3 bases and J by 3 bases, with 5 bases between. The CDR3 coding sequence is TGTGCCAGCAGTTTTTATGAAGAGACCCAGTACTTC. This gives the protein CASSFYEETQYF.

This clonotype was observed at least ten times. The V call is TRBV29-1, the J call TRBJ1-1; no firm D call. Germline V gene lookup returns CDR1 SQVTM and CDR2 ANQGSEA. The V end lost 5 bases, the J end lost 4 bases, and 20 bases lay between the germline ends. This CDR3 contains 15 residues. CDR3 DNA sequence: TGCAGCGTTCACTACAGATCCGAGAGGAGCACTGAAGCTTTCTTT. It encodes CSVHYRSERSTEAFF. The whole variable domain, remainder taken from reference TRBV29-1 and TRBJ1-1, is SAVISQKPSRDICQRGTSLTIQCQVDSQVTMMFWYRQQPGQSLTLIATANQGSEATYESGFVIDKFPISRPNLTFSTLTVSNMSPEDSSIYLCSVHYRSERSTEAFFGQGTRLTVV.

This clonotype has at least ten counts. The V and J genes are TRBV28 and TRBJ2-7, with 7 bases that match TRBD2. With 7 bases clipped from V and 3 bases from J, the junction kept 6 bases outside the gene matches. The germline gives CDR1 MDHEN, CDR2 SYDVKM. This CDR3 contains 13 residues. CDR3: CASTLGGDYEQYF. Written as DNA, the CDR3 is TGTGCCAGCACCTTGGGGGGGGACTACGAGCAGTACTTC.

There are many counts of this clonotype. V and J are TRBV6-2 or TRBV6-3 and TRBJ2-1; TRBD1 matches 8 bases. The CDR3 loop spans 15 amino acids. CDR1 MNHEY and CDR2 SVGEGT come from the germline V gene. J was trimmed by 5 bases and V by 5 bases; bases with no gene match: 8. The CDR3: CASSPSGTGHNEQFF. The CDR3 DNA is TGTGCCAGCAGTCCTTCCGGGACAGGCCACAATGAGCAGTTCTTC.

This clonotype has ten or more counts. V usage is TRBV28 and J usage is TRBJ2-2; 8 nucleotides agree with TRBD1. The CDR3 sequence is 17 residues long. V trimming: 3 bases; J trimming: 0 bases; junction bases outside the gene matches: 6. Germline CDR1 reads MDHEN; CDR2 reads SYDVKM. The CDR3 is CASSFPLQGANTGELFF. CDR3 DNA sequence: TGTGCCAGCAGTTTTCCCCTACAGGGGGCGAACACCGGGGAGCTGTTTTTT.

Ten or more counts support this clonotype. The chain uses TRBV28 and TRBJ2-1; D is uncertain. V was cut by 4 bases and J by 1 base, with 17 bases left in between. CDR3 length equals 17 residues. Germline assignment: CDR1 MDHEN and CDR2 SYDVKM. The CDR3 reads CASSSPSGILSYNEQFF. CDR3 sequence (DNA): TGTGCCAGCAGTTCCCCCTCTGGTATTTTGTCCTACAATGAGCAGTTCTTC.

In regard to this clonotype: This sequence may be a read error, since a much larger clone differs from it by one base. The genes are TRBV5-1 and TRBJ2-7, with a tentative D call TRBD2 (5 bases). This CDR3 contains 15 residues. Germline assignment: CDR1 SGHRS and CDR2 YFSETQ. Trimming cost V 4 bases and J 4 bases, with 18 bases left between them. The CDR3 DNA sequence: TGCGCCAGCAGCCCCTGGACTCCACCGGGGTACGAGCAGTACTTC. Translation gives CASSPWTPPGYEQYF.

The table lists this clonotype with many counts. The chain has TRBV20-1 and TRBJ1-5; 7 bases line up with TRBD1. Germline-derived CDR1 and CDR2 are DFQATT and SNEGSKA (reference sequence). CDR3 length: 15 amino acids. V lost 4 bases and J lost 3; bases outside the gene matches: 9. DNA of the CDR3: TGCAGTGCTAACAGCCGGAGGGGGCCCAATCAGCCCCAGCATTTT. It specifies CSANSRRGPNQPQHF.